The next 23 T cell receptor beta chains were all read from a single sample in a study of blood T cell repertoires in COVID-19. TCRdb's copy holds only in-frame clones and misses some; the assay was immunoSEQ multiplex PCR. This sample has 320,000 or so clones; around 85% occur once, and the top ten carry approximately 1.9%. The specimen was PBMCs or T cells enriched from blood (not recorded which). These TCRs come from a woman aged 25 to 39 who had been exposed to COVID-19.

In DNA, the CDR3 is TGCGCCACCCACAGGGGGCTCGGGTACGAGCAGTACTTC. Encoded protein: CATHRGLGYEQYF. The genes are TRBV10-2 and TRBJ2-7, with 9 bases lining up with TRBD1. The CDR3 extends over 13 amino acids. The trim removed 10 bases at V and 4 bases at J, leaving 8 bases unmatched. Germline CDR1 WSHSY, CDR2 SAAADI.

The V gene is TRBV4-1, the J gene TRBJ1-5; 9 bases are shared with TRBD1. The ends lost 2 bases at V and 7 bases at J; junction bases unmatched: 18. This CDR3 comprises 19 residues. Looked up from germline, CDR1 is MGHRA and CDR2 is YSYEKL. The CDR3 bases are TGCGCCAGCAGCCAATTTGGGACAGGGTTCCCCCCTGGAGGCCAGCCCCAGCATTTT. Residues: CASSQFGTGFPPGGQPQHF.

The genes are TRBV28 and TRBJ2-3, with 10 bases identical to TRBD1. Germline V lookup: CDR1 MDHEN, CDR2 SYDVKM. This CDR3 region has 17 residues. The V segment lost 3 bases and the J segment 5 bases; nucleotides outside the gene matches: 11. CDR3: CASSFTSGQGVGDTQYF. The CDR3 nucleotides are TGTGCCAGCAGTTTTACCTCCGGACAGGGGGTGGGAGATACGCAGTATTTT.

This clone was picked up one time. The rearrangement uses TRBV4-3 and TRBJ2-1, with a weak D call TRBD2 (6 bases). This CDR3 has 15 amino acids. Deletions cut 0 bases from V and 14 bases from J, with 20 bases between. Germline CDR1 reads LGHNA; CDR2 reads YSLEER. CDR3 in DNA: TGCGCCAGCAGCCAAGATATAGACTCCCCTCGGGAGAAGTTCTTC. This sequence encodes CASSQDIDSPREKFF.

V gene TRBV24-1 combines with J gene TRBJ2-1, with TRBD2 matching 11 bases. V shed 1 base and J 8 bases; nucleotides not matched to a gene: 6. The CDR3 runs 16 residues. The V gene's germline CDR1 is KGHDR and CDR2 SFDVKD. CDR3 coding DNA: TGTGCCACCAGTGATTTTCGTAGCGGGGGGGCATATGAGCAGTTCTTC. This encodes CATSDFRSGGAYEQFF.

This clone turned up a few times. The chain uses TRBV6-5 and TRBJ2-3, with TRBD2 as a possible D gene (7 bases). Germline V gene data show CDR1 as MNHEY and CDR2 as SVGAGI. Deletions cut 0 bases from V and 4 bases from J, with 11 bases between. The CDR3 runs 15 residues. This CDR3 is CASSYSWEGADTQYF. In nucleotides, the CDR3 is TGTGCCAGCAGTTACTCGTGGGAGGGGGCAGATACGCAGTATTTT.

The rearrangement joins TRBV7-2 to TRBJ2-7, with D maybe TRBD1 (6 bases). The CDR3 extends over 16 amino acids. Germline CDR1 is SGHTA and CDR2 is FQGNSA. V was clipped by 1 base and J by 2 bases, with 15 bases between them. In DNA form, the CDR3 reads TGTGCCAGCAGCTTAGATGGGGGCCGGCCCACCTACGAGCAGTACTTC. As protein: CASSLDGGRPTYEQYF.

This sequence joins TRBV6-5 and TRBJ2-2; no firm D call. Germline V gene lookup returns CDR1 MNHEY and CDR2 SVGAGI. The CDR3 has 12 residues. V dropped 6 bases and J dropped 8 bases, with 10 bases sitting between them. The CDR3 loop is CASRLYMGELFF. For the CDR3, the DNA is TGTGCCAGCAGATTATACATGGGGGAGCTGTTTTTT.

The V gene is TRBV5-8, the J gene TRBJ1-6, with D tentatively TRBD1 (6 bases). The CDR3 covers 16 residues. CDR1 is SGHTS, CDR2 YDEGEE, per germline. The germline V and J ends were trimmed by 3 bases and 7 bases, with 17 bases remaining between them. The CDR3 region is CASSSRTAPLNSPLHF. DNA for the CDR3: TGTGCCAGCAGCTCGAGGACAGCACCCCTCAATTCACCCCTCCACTTT.

The rearrangement joins TRBV7-2 to TRBJ1-5; no clear D. The V end lost 1 base, the J end lost 0 bases, and 7 bases lay between the germline ends. Germline loops: CDR1 SGHTA, CDR2 FQGNSA. This CDR3 is 15 amino acids long. CDR3 sequence: CASSLDRYSNQPQHF. The DNA for the CDR3 is TGTGCCAGCAGCTTAGACCGGTATAGCAATCAGCCCCAGCATTTT.

This clone occurred a few times. The V gene is TRBV5-4, the J gene TRBJ2-2, with TRBD2 as a possible D gene (6 bases). This CDR3 comprises 14 residues. The germline V and J ends were trimmed by 4 bases and 4 bases, with 11 bases remaining between them. CDR1 is SGHNT and CDR2 is YYREEE in the germline V gene (reference sequence). The DNA for the CDR3 is TGTGCCAGCAGCCCGCGGGACGGCACCGGGGAGCTGTTTTTT. Amino acids: CASSPRDGTGELFF.

This chain joins TRBV6-2 or TRBV6-3 and TRBJ1-2, with D possibly TRBD1 on 6 matching bases. There are 15 residues in the CDR3. Germline values: CDR1 MNHEY, CDR2 SVGEGT. V lost 2 bases and J lost 2, with 12 bases in between. For the CDR3, the DNA is TGTGCCAGCAGTTACGGACAGACAGGAAACTATGGCTACACCTTC. Protein: CASSYGQTGNYGYTF.

The chain links TRBV28 to TRBJ2-7, with a possible D match to TRBD2 (5 bases). Germline values: CDR1 MDHEN, CDR2 SYDVKM. Trimming stripped 7 bases from V and 3 bases from J, with 10 bases between. The CDR3 is 12 residues long. The CDR3 sequence: CASTTRDYEQYF. DNA for the CDR3: TGTGCCAGCACCACTCGGGACTACGAGCAGTACTTC.

The J gene is TRBJ2-3, the V gene TRBV6-5; D is unresolved. Looked up from germline, CDR1 is MNHEY and CDR2 is SVGAGI. Trimming left V 7 bases short and J 6 bases short, with 11 bases between. The CDR3 extends over 12 amino acids. The chain's CDR3 is CASNLVVDTQYF. Here the CDR3 DNA reads TGTGCCAGCAATTTGGTAGTGGATACGCAGTATTTT.

The DNA of the CDR3 is TGTGCCAGCAGTTCACCACAGGTAGTGGGCACAGATACGCAGTATTTT. This gives the protein CASSSPQVVGTDTQYF. V gene TRBV27 combines with J gene TRBJ2-3; TRBD1 is a possible D gene (5 bases). From germline, CDR1 is MNHEY and CDR2 SMNVEV (reference sequence). V was trimmed by 4 bases and J by 1 base, leaving 15 bases between them. The CDR3 is made up of 16 amino acids.

The chain carries TRBV10-3 and TRBJ2-5; no reliable D call. CDR1 ENHRY and CDR2 SYGVKD come from the germline V gene. The CDR3 contains 14 residues. V gave up 6 bases and J gave up 10 bases, with 21 bases separating them. Here the CDR3 DNA reads TGTGCCATCAGCAAGGAGAAGGCAGTAACGATCCAGTACTTC. It codes for CAISKEKAVTIQYF.

The chain combines TRBV10-3 with TRBJ2-2; 12 positions match TRBD2. V lost 4 bases and J lost 6; bases outside the gene matches: 9. Germline CDR1 is ENHRY and CDR2 is SYGVKD. The CDR3 covers 17 residues. The CDR3 DNA follows: TGTGCCATCAGTGTGACTAGCGGGAGTCCCCCAGCCGGGGAGCTGTTTTTT. As protein: CAISVTSGSPPAGELFF.

This CDR3 is CASSLGGGTLSSYEQYF. The CDR3 coding sequence is TGTGCCAGCAGCTTAGGGGGAGGAACACTGAGCTCCTACGAGCAGTACTTC. The chain employs TRBV7-9 and TRBJ2-7; tentatively, D is TRBD2 (6 bases). Trimming took 1 base from V and 0 from J, leaving 16 bases between them. Per the germline V gene, CDR1 is SEHNR and CDR2 is FQNEAQ (reference sequence). The CDR3 is 17 amino acids.

The rearrangement joins TRBV19 to TRBJ1-2; D call uncertain. Germline assignment: CDR1 LNHDA and CDR2 SQIVND (reference sequence). CDR3 length equals 13 residues. V was cut by 4 bases and J by 4 bases, with 10 bases left in between. The CDR3 reads CASSKTHSYGYTF. The CDR3 DNA is TGTGCCAGTAGTAAGACACATTCCTATGGCTACACCTTC.

The chain recombines TRBV5-1 with TRBJ2-7; D is unclear. The CDR3 is made up of 12 amino acids. Germline loops: CDR1 SGHRS, CDR2 YFSETQ. V was pared by 6 bases and J by 6 bases, with 13 bases between. The CDR3 here is CASILPPGEQYF. The CDR3 DNA sequence: TGCGCCAGCATCCTGCCACCCGGCGAGCAGTACTTC.

The chain employs TRBV4-1 and TRBJ1-2, with a tentative D call TRBD1 (5 bases). CDR1 and CDR2 (germline): MGHRA, YSYEKL. CDR3 size: 14 residues. V lost 0 bases, J lost 3 bases, and 8 bases lay in between. CDR3 region: CASSQDGGYYGYTF. Written as DNA, the CDR3 is TGCGCCAGCAGCCAAGATGGGGGGTACTATGGCTACACCTTC.

The V and J genes are TRBV4-1 and TRBJ1-1, with D perhaps TRBD1 (5 bases). The CDR3 spans 14 residues. V lost 0 bases, J lost 3 bases, and 8 bases lay in between. Looked up from germline, CDR1 is MGHRA and CDR2 is YSYEKL. This CDR3 reads CASSQDGAYTEAFF. The DNA of the CDR3 is TGCGCCAGCAGCCAAGATGGGGCGTACACTGAAGCTTTCTTT.

The chain links TRBV11-2 to TRBJ2-5; D not resolved. CDR1 and CDR2 from the germline V gene are SGHAT and FQNNGV. The V end was cut by 6 bases, the J end by 4 bases, with 6 bases between. The CDR3 sequence is 11 residues long. CDR3 sequence: CASRHRETQYF. The CDR3 nucleotides are TGTGCCAGCAGACACCGAGAGACCCAGTACTTC.